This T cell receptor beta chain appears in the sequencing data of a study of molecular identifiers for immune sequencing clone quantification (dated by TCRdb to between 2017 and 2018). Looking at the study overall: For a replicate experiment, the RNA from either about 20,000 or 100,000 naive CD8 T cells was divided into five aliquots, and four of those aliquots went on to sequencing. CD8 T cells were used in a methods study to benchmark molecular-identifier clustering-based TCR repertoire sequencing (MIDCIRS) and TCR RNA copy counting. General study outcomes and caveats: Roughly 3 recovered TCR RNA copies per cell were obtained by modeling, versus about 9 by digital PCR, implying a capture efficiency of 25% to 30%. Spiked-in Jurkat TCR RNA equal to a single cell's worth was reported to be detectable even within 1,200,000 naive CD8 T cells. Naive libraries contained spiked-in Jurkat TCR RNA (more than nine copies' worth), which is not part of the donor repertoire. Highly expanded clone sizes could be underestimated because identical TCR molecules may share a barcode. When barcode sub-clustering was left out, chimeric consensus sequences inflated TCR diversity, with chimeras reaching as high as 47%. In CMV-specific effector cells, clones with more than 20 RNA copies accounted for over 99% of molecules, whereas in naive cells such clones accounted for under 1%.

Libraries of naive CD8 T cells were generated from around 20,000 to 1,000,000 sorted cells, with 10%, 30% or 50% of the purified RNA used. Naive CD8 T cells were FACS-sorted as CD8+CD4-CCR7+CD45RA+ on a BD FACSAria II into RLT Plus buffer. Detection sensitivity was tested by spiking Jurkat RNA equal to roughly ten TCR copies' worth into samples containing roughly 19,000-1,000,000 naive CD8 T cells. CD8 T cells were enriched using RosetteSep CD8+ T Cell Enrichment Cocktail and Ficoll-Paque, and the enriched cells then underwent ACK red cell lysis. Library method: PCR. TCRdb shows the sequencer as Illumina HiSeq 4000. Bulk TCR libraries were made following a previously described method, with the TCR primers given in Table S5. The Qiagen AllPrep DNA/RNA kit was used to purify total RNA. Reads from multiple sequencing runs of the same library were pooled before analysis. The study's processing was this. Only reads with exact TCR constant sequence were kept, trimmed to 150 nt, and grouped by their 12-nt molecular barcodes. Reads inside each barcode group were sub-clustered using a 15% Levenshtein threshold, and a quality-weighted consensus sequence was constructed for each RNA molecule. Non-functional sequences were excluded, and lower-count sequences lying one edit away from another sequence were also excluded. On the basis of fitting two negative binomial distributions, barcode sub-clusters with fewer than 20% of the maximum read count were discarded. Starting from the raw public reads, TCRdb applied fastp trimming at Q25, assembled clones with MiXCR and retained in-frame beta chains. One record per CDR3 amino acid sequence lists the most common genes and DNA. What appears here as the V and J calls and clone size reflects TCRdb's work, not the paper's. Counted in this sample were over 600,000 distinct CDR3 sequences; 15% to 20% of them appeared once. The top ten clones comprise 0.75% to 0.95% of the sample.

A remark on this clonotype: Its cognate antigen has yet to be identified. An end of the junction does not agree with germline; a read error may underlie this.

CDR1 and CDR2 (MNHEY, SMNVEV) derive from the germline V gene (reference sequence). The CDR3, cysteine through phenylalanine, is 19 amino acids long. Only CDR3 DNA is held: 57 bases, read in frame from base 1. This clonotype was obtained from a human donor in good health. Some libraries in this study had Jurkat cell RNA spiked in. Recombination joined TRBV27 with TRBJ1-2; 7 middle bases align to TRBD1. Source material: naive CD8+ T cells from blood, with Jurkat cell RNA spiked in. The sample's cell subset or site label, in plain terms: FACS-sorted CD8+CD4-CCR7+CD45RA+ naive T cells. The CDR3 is CTSSLWPPNGQEGGYGYTF. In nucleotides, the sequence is TGTACCAGCAGTTTATGGCCCCCAAATGGACAGGAAGGGGGCTATGGCTACACCTTC.